This T cell receptor beta chain came from a study of technical replicates of blood from a few donors. The data were produced by immunoSEQ multiplex PCR, yet TCRdb's version contains in-frame clones alone and is incomplete. The table lists about 62,000 clones, around 87% of them singletons. The CDR3 is 11 amino acids. Germline CDR1 and CDR2: DFQATT and SNEGSKA (reference sequence). V lost 5 bases, J lost 4 bases, and 9 bases lay in between. This clone was observed a single time. Material: PBMCs. This chain connects TRBV20-1 to TRBJ2-7; D is uncertain. The clonotype was recovered from a human donor in good health. Some clones in this sample may be carry-over from other donors' samples. Written as DNA, the CDR3 is TGCAGTGCTCGAGGTCGGTACGAGCAGTACTTC. Translating gives CSARGRYEQYF.